This entry concerns a single TCR beta chain. Its specificity is not known. This specimen comes from a study of OX40 agonist ivuxolimab in advanced cancers. Study-level background: Head and neck, renal cell, melanoma or hepatocellular carcinoma were the cancers that dose-escalation patients had.

Trimming took 2 bases from V and 0 from J, leaving 11 bases between them. The V gene's germline CDR1 is SGHTA and CDR2 FQGTGA. The CDR3 totals 16 residues. TCRdb keeps only in-frame clones here, not all; method: immunoSEQ multiplex PCR. Found here are around 94,000 clones, roughly 89% of them singletons; the top ten hold approximately 0.81%. General study findings and limits: Partial responders at 0.1-3.0 mg/kg showed near-lowest clonal expansion.

V gene TRBV7-3 combines with J gene TRBJ1-3, with D unclear. The input for sequencing was CD4+ or CD8+ T cells sorted from blood, taken in a trial of the OX40 agonist ivuxolimab. This TCR came from an adult with an advanced solid tumor such as melanoma, head and neck, liver or kidney cancer. The chain's CDR3 is CASSLYGPNSGNTIYF. Here the CDR3 DNA reads TGTGCCAGCAGCTTATACGGGCCGAACTCTGGAAACACCATATATTTT.